This T cell receptor (beta chain) emerged from a study of vaccination and CD4 T cells after COVID-19. Findings of the study overall: The researchers studied relatively few convalescent patients and omitted early post-infection timepoints.

Sequenced with the Oncomine TCR Beta short-read assay was DNA taken from cultured CD4+ T cells. TCRdb passed the PCR reads through MiXCR, listing each CDR3 protein once. Among roughly 13,000 distinct CDR3 sequences, 55% to 65% were seen once, and the ten largest hold about 15%. Treatment specified: roughly 10-day PBMC culture with coronavirus spike peptide pools or control peptides (ViraFEST assay). Via ViraFEST, peptide pools expanded antigen-specific T cells before TCR sequencing. This clonotype was detected once. Antigen unknown. Sequencing was carried out using CD4+ T cells from blood, cultured in vitro. The source of this sequence is a human donor who had recovered from COVID-19.

The CDR3, as DNA: TGTGCCAGCAGCCTTAGCTCCTATAATTCACCCCTCCACTTT. Protein sequence: CASSLSSYNSPLHF. The chain is built from TRBV2 and TRBJ1-6; no definite D call. The V gene lost 6 bases and the J gene lost 0 bases, with 6 bases spanning the gap. Germline V gene lookup returns CDR1 SNHLY and CDR2 FYNNEI. The CDR3 sequence is 14 residues long. Complete variable domain (other parts from reference TRBV2 and TRBJ1-6): EPEVTQTPSHQVTQMGQEVILRCVPISNHLYFYWYRQILGQKVEFLVSFYNNEISEKSEIFDDQFSVERPDGSNFTLKIRSTKLEDSAMYFCASSLSSYNSPLHFGNGTRLTVT.